These 18 T cell receptor beta chains came from one sample sequenced in a study of blood T cell repertoires in COVID-19. The assay was immunoSEQ multiplex PCR, and TCRdb's table has in-frame clones only and misses some. The sample consists of 120,000 to 150,000 clones, 65% to 85% of them appearing once. Sequenced sample: peripheral blood. These receptor sequences come from a man aged 30-40 years with COVID-19, enrolled during active disease.

The chain joins TRBV6-7 to TRBJ2-7; possible D gene TRBD2, 7 bases. TRBV6-7 falls under the ORF class, with uncertain function. The CDR3 has 16 amino acids. Trimming stripped 0 bases from V and 4 bases from J, with 16 bases between. CDR3 sequence reads: CASSYSSSGTNYEQYF. The CDR3 DNA reads TGTGCCAGCAGTTACTCGTCCAGCGGGACAAATTACGAGCAGTACTTC.

The rearrangement uses TRBV9 and TRBJ2-2, with 11 bases matching TRBD2. Per the germline V gene, CDR1 is SGDLS and CDR2 is YYNGEE. The CDR3 runs 16 residues. The V gene end was trimmed by 4 bases and the J gene end by 5 bases; junction bases not matched to a gene: 7. This CDR3 reads CASSPTSGSVTGELFF. In DNA, the CDR3 is TGTGCCAGCAGCCCCACTAGCGGGAGTGTTACCGGGGAGCTGTTTTTT.

This clone was seen just once. The chain employs TRBV15 and TRBJ2-5; possibly TRBD1 for D (6 bases). CDR3 size: 13 residues. Germline values: CDR1 LNHNV, CDR2 YYDKDF (reference sequence). Trimming shortened V by 5 bases and J by 2 bases, and 9 bases separated the two germline ends. The CDR3 nucleotides are TGTGCCACCAGCTTGGACAGTCAAGAGACCCAGTACTTC. Translation gives CATSLDSQETQYF.

The chain has TRBV9 and TRBJ1-5; 10 positions agree with TRBD1. The CDR3 has 15 amino acids. The germline CDR1 and CDR2 sequences are SGDLS and YYNGEE. V lost 4 bases to trimming and J lost 6 bases; unmatched junction nucleotides: 7. The CDR3 here is CASSPSTGGSQPQHF. CDR3 bases: TGTGCCAGCAGCCCCTCGACAGGGGGCAGTCAGCCCCAGCATTTT. The variable domain in full, with the rest retrieved from reference TRBV9 and TRBJ1-5, is DSGVTQTPKHLITATGQRVTLRCSPRSGDLSVYWYQQSLDQGLQFLIQYYNGEERAKGNILERFSAQQFPDLHSELNLSSLELGDSALYFCASSPSTGGSQPQHFGDGTRLSIL.

The gene calls are TRBV9 and TRBJ1-3; D uncertain. V was cut by 4 bases and J by 0 bases, with 11 bases left in between. The germline V gene encodes CDR1 SGDLS and CDR2 YYNGEE. The CDR3 has 15 amino acids. The CDR3 nucleotides read TGTGCCAGCAGCTTCGCCCTGAGCTCTGGAAACACCATATATTTT. It specifies CASSFALSSGNTIYF.

The V call is TRBV9, the J call TRBJ2-1; 14 bases line up with TRBD2. In germline, CDR1 is SGDLS, CDR2 YYNGEE. This CDR3 spans 15 amino acids. J lost 7 bases, V lost 0 bases, and 0 bases had no gene match. The CDR3 DNA reads TGTGCCAGCAGCGTAGGACTAGCGGGAGGGAATGAGCAGTTCTTC. This sequence encodes CASSVGLAGGNEQFF.

The chain's CDR3 is CASSPPLGVETQYF. In DNA, the CDR3 is TGTGCCAGCTCCCCCCCGCTAGGCGTAGAGACCCAGTACTTC. J is TRBJ2-5 and V is TRBV18, with D unresolved. CDR1 and CDR2 from the germline V gene are KGHSH and LQKENI. V dropped 6 bases and J dropped 4 bases, with 15 bases sitting between them. CDR3 length: 14 amino acids.

The genes are TRBV14 and TRBJ1-1, with no clear D. The CDR3 loop spans 13 amino acids. CDR1 and CDR2 from the germline V gene are SGHDN and FVKESK. V was pared by 2 bases and J by 6 bases, with 10 bases between. CDR3 DNA: TGTGCCAGCAGCCAAAACTCACCGTCTGAAGCTTTCTTT. This encodes CASSQNSPSEAFF. Combining the CDR3 with reference TRBV14 and TRBJ1-1 gives the whole variable domain EAGVTQFPSHSVIEKGQTVTLRCDPISGHDNLYWYRRVMGKEIKFLLHFVKESKQDESGMPNNRFLAERTGGTYSTLKVQPAELEDSGVYFCASSQNSPSEAFFGQGTRLTVV.

This clone was recorded once. Other DNA sequences in the same sample also yield this CDR3. The J gene is TRBJ2-5, the V gene TRBV28; no firm D call. The ends were cut back, 6 bases at V and 3 bases at J, with 14 bases in the middle. The germline gives CDR1 MDHEN, CDR2 SYDVKM. There are 14 residues in the CDR3. CDR3 nucleotide sequence: TGTGCCAGCAGAAGATCCAGATTAAAAGAGACCCAGTACTTC. It specifies CASRRSRLKETQYF.

The chain joins TRBV3-1 (or the pseudogene TRBV3-2) to TRBJ2-7; possibly TRBD2 for D (6 bases). CDR1 is LGHDT and CDR2 is YNNKEL in the germline V gene (reference sequence). V was trimmed by 5 bases and J by 2 bases, leaving 13 bases between them. The CDR3 loop spans 14 amino acids. CDR3 nucleotides: TGTGCCAGCAGCACACCTAGCGAACCCTACGAGCAGTACTTC. Translating gives CASSTPSEPYEQYF.

This sequence joins TRBV11-2 and TRBJ2-5, with 8 positions matching TRBD2. Germline CDR1 reads SGHAT; CDR2 reads FQNNGV. The CDR3 has 14 amino acids. J lost 2 bases, V lost 6 bases, and 5 bases had no gene match. The CDR3 sequence is CASSPGREQETQYF. The CDR3 DNA follows: TGTGCCAGCAGTCCCGGGAGGGAACAAGAGACCCAGTACTTC.

This chain links TRBV4-1 with TRBJ2-7, with 10 bases that match TRBD2. Per germline, CDR1 MGHRA and CDR2 YSYEKL. The CDR3 is made up of 18 amino acids. Trimming took 4 bases from V and 4 from J; bases not matched to a gene: 16. CDR3 sequence (DNA): TGCGCCAGCAGCCGGGCGGAGGGTCTAGCGGGAGTCTTGTACGAGCAGTACTTC. Protein: CASSRAEGLAGVLYEQYF.

This chain joins TRBV6-4 and TRBJ2-7, with D maybe TRBD1 (5 bases). Germline CDR1 reads MRHNA; CDR2 reads SNTAGT. Trimming removed 3 bases at V and 5 bases at J, with 11 bases between. This CDR3 is 13 amino acids long. The CDR3 nucleotides read TGTGCCAGCAGTGAATACAGGATGAACGAGCAGTACTTC. Encoded protein: CASSEYRMNEQYF.

The chain recombines TRBV4-1 with TRBJ2-1; 13 positions agree with TRBD2. Germline lookup yields CDR1 MGHRA and CDR2 YSYEKL. J gave up 0 bases and V 4 bases, and 3 bases lay outside the gene matches. The CDR3 has 17 amino acids. CDR3 amino acids: CASSPGTSGVSYNEQFF. DNA for the CDR3: TGCGCCAGCAGCCCGGGGACTAGCGGGGTCTCCTACAATGAGCAGTTCTTC.

The V and J genes are TRBV11-1 and TRBJ2-7, with a possible D match to TRBD1 (5 bases). CDR3 length equals 14 residues. V lost 5 bases, J lost 7 bases, and 18 bases lay in between. Per the germline V gene, CDR1 is SGHAT and CDR2 is FQDESV (reference sequence). CDR3: CASSPPQGTREQYF. The CDR3 nucleotides read TGTGCCAGCAGCCCCCCCCAGGGAACGAGGGAGCAGTACTTC.

The chain recombines TRBV2 with TRBJ2-7; 10 bases match TRBD2. Germline-derived CDR1 and CDR2 are SNHLY and FYNNEI. With V trimmed by 6 bases and J by 3 bases, 8 bases remained unmatched. CDR3 length equals 15 residues. CDR3 nucleotides: TGTGCCAGCAGGCTGAGGACTAGCGGAGTCTACGAGCAGTACTTC. This codes for CASRLRTSGVYEQYF.

V is TRBV6-4 and J is TRBJ2-2; the match to TRBD2 covers 11 bases. J gave up 5 bases and V 4 bases, and 6 bases lay outside the gene matches. The CDR3 is 16 amino acids. Germline V gene sequence: CDR1 MRHNA, CDR2 SNTAGT. The CDR3 DNA sequence: TGTGCCAGCAGTGCCCTAGCGGGAGGCGGGACCGGGGAGCTGTTTTTT. Its translation: CASSALAGGGTGELFF.

The rearrangement joins TRBV9 to TRBJ1-2, with 10 nucleotides matching TRBD1. V lost 4 bases to trimming and J lost 10 bases; unmatched junction nucleotides: 16. Germline V gene sequence: CDR1 SGDLS, CDR2 YYNGEE. The CDR3 is made up of 16 amino acids. The CDR3 loop reads CASSHRKDRGASDYTF. CDR3 bases: TGTGCCAGCAGCCACCGAAAGGACAGGGGGGCCTCGGACTACACCTTC.